This TCR beta chain originates from a study of OX40 agonist ivuxolimab in advanced cancers. Study at large: The study treated patients with ivuxolimab, an agonistic anti-OX40 (CD134) antibody. One patient with hepatocellular carcinoma and two with cutaneous melanoma, three in all, had partial responses.

The study, taken as a whole, reports: More expanded clones were found, on average, in CD8+ than in CD4+ T cells.

The trim removed 5 bases at V and 4 bases at J, leaving 3 bases unmatched. The CDR3 extends over 13 amino acids. CDR1 MRHNA and CDR2 SNTAGT come from the germline V gene. Note on this clone: Antigen specificity is unknown.

Only in-frame clones appear in the TCRdb table, and some are missing; sequencing was by immunoSEQ multiplex PCR. This sample yields about 36,000 clones, of which 74% are seen a single time; around 18% belongs to the top ten. The rearrangement joins TRBV6-4 to TRBJ1-1; 8 nucleotides line up with TRBD1. The material sequenced was CD4+ or CD8+ T cells sorted from blood, taken in a trial of the OX40 agonist ivuxolimab. The TCR was taken from an adult with an advanced solid tumor such as melanoma, head and neck, liver or kidney cancer. The CDR3 loop is CASSRTGTTEAFF. The CDR3 DNA reads as TGTGCCAGCAGTCGGACAGGGACCACTGAAGCTTTCTTT.